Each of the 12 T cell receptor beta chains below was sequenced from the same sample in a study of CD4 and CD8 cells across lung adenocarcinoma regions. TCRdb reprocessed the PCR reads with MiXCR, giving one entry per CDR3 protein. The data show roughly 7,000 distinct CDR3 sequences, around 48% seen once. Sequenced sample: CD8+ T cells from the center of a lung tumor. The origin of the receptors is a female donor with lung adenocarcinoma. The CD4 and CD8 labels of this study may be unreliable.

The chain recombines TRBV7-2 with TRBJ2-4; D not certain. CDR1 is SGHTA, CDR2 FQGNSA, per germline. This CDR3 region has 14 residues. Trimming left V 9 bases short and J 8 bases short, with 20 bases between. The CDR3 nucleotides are TGTGCCAGGATCACCGGCCGAGCCCAAGACATTCAGTACTTC. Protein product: CARITGRAQDIQYF.

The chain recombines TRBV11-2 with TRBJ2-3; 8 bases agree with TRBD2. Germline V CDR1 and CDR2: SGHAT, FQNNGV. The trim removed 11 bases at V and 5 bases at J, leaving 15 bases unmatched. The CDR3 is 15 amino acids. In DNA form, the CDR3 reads TGTGCCGGGGGCTTCGGGGGGGGGGCTCTAGATACGCAGTATTTT. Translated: CAGGFGGGALDTQYF.

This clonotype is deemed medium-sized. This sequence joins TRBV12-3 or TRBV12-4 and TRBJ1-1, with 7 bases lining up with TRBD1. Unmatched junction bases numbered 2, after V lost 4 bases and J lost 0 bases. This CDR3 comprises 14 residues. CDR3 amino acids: CASSWGQLNTEAFF. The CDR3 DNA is TGTGCCAGCAGTTGGGGACAGCTGAACACTGAAGCTTTCTTT.

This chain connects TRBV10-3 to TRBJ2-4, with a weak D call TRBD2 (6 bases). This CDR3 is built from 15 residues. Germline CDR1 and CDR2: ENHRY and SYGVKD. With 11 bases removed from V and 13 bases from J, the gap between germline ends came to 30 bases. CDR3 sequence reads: CAAGPGGSGKEIQYF. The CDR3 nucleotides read TGTGCCGCGGGGCCCGGGGGAAGTGGCAAAGAGATCCAGTACTTC.

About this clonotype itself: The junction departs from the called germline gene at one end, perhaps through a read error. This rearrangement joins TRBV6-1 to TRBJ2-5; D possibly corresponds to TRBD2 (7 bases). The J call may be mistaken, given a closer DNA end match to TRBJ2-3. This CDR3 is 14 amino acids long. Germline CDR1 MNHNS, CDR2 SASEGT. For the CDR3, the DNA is TGTGCGAGCAGTGGGGGGGGGGCGGGAGAGACCCAGTATTTT. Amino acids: CASSGGGAGETQYF.

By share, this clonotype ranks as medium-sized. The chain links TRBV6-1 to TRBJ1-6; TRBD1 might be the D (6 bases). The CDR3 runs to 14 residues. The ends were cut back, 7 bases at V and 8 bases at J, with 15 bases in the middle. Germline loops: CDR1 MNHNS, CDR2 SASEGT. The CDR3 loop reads CASTRGHLDSPLHF. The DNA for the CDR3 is TGTGCCAGCACCCGGGGACACCTTGATTCACCCCTCCACTTT.

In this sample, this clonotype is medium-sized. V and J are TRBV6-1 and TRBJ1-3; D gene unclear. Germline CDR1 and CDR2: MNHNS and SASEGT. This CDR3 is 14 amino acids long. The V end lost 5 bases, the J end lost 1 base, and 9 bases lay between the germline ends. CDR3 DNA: TGTGCCAGCAGTACATCCTCGTCTGGAAACACCATATATTTT. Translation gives CASSTSSSGNTIYF.

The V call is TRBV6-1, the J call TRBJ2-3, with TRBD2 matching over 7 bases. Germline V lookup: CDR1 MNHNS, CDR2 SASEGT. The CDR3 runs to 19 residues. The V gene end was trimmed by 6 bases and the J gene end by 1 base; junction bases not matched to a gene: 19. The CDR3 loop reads CASRSGPGGGREGTDTQYF. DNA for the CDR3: TGTGCCAGCAGGTCCGGCCCGGGCGGCGGGAGAGAGGGCACAGATACGCAGTATTTT.

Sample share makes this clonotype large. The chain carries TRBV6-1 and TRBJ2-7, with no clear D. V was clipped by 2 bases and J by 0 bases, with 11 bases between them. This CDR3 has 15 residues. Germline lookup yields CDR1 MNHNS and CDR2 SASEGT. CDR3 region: CASSEYRSSSYEQYF. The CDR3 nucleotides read TGTGCCAGCAGTGAATATAGATCAAGCTCCTACGAGCAGTACTTC.

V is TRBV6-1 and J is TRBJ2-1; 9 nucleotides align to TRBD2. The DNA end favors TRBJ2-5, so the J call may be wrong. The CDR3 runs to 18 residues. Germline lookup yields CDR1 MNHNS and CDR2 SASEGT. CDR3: CAGSGAGGGGGDTDTQYF. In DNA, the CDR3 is TGTGCGGGCAGTGGAGCGGGGGGCGGGGGGGGGGACACAGATACCCAGTACTTC.

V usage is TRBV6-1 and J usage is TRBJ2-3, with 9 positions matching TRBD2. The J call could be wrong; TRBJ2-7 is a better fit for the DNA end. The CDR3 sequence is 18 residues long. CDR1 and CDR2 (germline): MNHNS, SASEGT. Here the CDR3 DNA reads TGTGCCAGCACCGCCGGCGGGACGGGCGGGAGGGCCAAAAACACGCAGTACTTC. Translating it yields CASTAGGTGGRAKNTQYF.

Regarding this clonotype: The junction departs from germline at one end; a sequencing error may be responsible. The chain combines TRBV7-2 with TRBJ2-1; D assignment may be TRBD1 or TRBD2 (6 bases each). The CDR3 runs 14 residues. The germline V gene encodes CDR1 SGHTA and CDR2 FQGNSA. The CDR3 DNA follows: TGTGCCAGCAAACTCGGGGGCAGCAAAAATGCGCAGTTTTTC. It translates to CASKLGGSKNAQFF.